This T cell receptor (beta chain) comes out of a study of PD-1 blockade in classical Hodgkin lymphoma. The study's findings and limits: At baseline, newly diagnosed patients reportedly showed less TCR diversity than healthy donors.

Remarks on this clone: The antigen remains unidentified.

Each patient's relapse followed autologous stem cell transplantation, and brentuximab vedotin exposure varied. The method was immunoSEQ multiplex PCR; TCRdb's version includes in-frame clones alone and lacks a portion of them. The table includes 100,000 to 130,000 clones, 80% to 90% detected once. The V and J ends lost 0 bases and 7 bases, in that order; junction bases with no gene match: 4. Germline CDR1 reads ENHRY; CDR2 reads SYGVKD. The CDR3 has 15 residues. This rearrangement joins TRBV10-3 to TRBJ1-5; 9 nucleotides align to TRBD1. This sample comprised peripheral blood mononuclear cells (PBMCs), obtained before the second cycle of nivolumab. The receptor was derived from a human donor with classical Hodgkin lymphoma. This CDR3 is CAISESKQGAQPQHF. CDR3 in DNA: TGTGCCATCAGTGAGTCGAAACAGGGGGCCCAGCCCCAGCATTTT.